What follows is one T cell receptor (beta chain) and its context. The specificity of this receptor is unknown. Base qualities were left out, and no much larger clone turns up one base away. The CDR3 covers 16 residues, taking in both the cysteine and the phenylalanine. Of the read, only the CDR3 DNA is kept; its 48 bases are in frame from base 1. V is shortened by 1 base, J by 0 bases, and the region joining them spans 10 bases. CDR1 and CDR2 are read off the germline V gene (reference sequence) as SEHNR and FQNEAQ. The library relied on the immunoSEQ multiplex PCR assay. The multiplex PCR relied on a mix of 60 forward primers for TCR Vbeta segments and 13 reverse primers for TCR Jbeta segments. Amplification of the CDR3 region of rearranged TCR beta genes was performed with a multiplex PCR assay on genomic DNA. On the Illumina HiSeq System, the amplified TCR beta libraries were sequenced as 87-base-pair reads. Turning to the authors' computational methods: A later analysis tallied tens of millions of unique TCR beta chains across the 700 or so repertoires, and around 10 million of those chains were shared by two or more donors. Raw reads were error-corrected and collapsed into unique sequences by a nearest-neighbor algorithm in which closely related sequences were merged to remove PCR and sequencing errors. CDR3 sequences were aligned to IMGT reference sequences to assign V, D and J gene segments. Each retained sequence needed at least a six-nucleotide match to both a V gene segment and a J gene segment. A rearrangement counted as productive if the CDR3 had no stop codons and remained in frame with V and J, and every other rearrangement counted as non-productive. CDR3 was defined by IMGT convention, running from the second conserved V-encoded cysteine to the conserved J-encoded phenylalanine. In an earlier analysis of roughly 610 of the donors, sequences lacking an unambiguous match to a single V gene segment were excluded. An earlier analysis of a few hundred of the donors called V segments functional above 56.7% productive rearrangements and segregating when the between-donor standard deviation exceeded 5%. A statistical classification framework was built for diagnosing cytomegalovirus status from the catalog of TCR beta chain sequences. A later analysis assigned V and J genes by comparing TCR nucleotide sequences with IMGT/GENE-DB human TR gene sequences. The TCRdist pipeline was used in a later analysis to assign CDR3 sequences and most-parsimonious VDJ recombination scenarios. In a later analysis, each TCR beta chain was defined by its CDR3 amino acid sequence together with its V-gene family, and reads lacking a unique V-gene family were excluded. A later analysis removed roughly 590 highly shared, low-generation-probability nucleotide sequences to deal with suspected cross-contamination and a sequencing artifact. For each public chain, a later analysis derived a clonal expansion index from normalized ranks of inferred template counts within each repertoire. In a later analysis, generation probabilities were computed using a VDJ recombination model fitted to out-of-frame rearrangements, and the results were checked against IGoR. A later analysis scored TCR-TCR, TCR-HLA and TCR-CMV co-occurrence with hypergeometric tests, applying a repertoire-size bias correction to TCR pairs. False discovery rates were estimated in a later analysis by permuting HLA or CMV assignments 20 times. In a later analysis, co-occurring TCRs were grouped using DBSCAN, and TCRdist sequence similarity was added for clustering within HLA-allele-positive subsets. Repertoires with fewer than 30,000 or more than 120,000 public chains, plus five repertoires with anomalous nucleotide sharing, were excluded from co-occurrence clustering. TCRdb obtained this table from immuneACCESS and retained in-frame rearrangements with V and J assigned. These tables miss some clones; where compared with another copy, unresolved V genes account for less than half of the shortfall, and the remainder is unexplained. Clone size and V and J calls were adopted from that table, with D and trimming inferred from the DNA. Present in this sample are about 190,000 clones, roughly 80% of which were seen just once. Of the sample, over 5.5% is held by the ten largest clones.

The data stem from a study of cytomegalovirus exposure and HLA in healthy donors (TCRdb year 2017). The study in broad terms: An earlier analysis of 550 to 700 of the donors reported 250 to 300 Gb of sequence data and 117 million unique TCR beta sequences from some 180 million T cells. Rather than using new phenotypic data, the later analysis identified candidate immune exposures from TCR beta sequences and from how often those sequences occurred across donors. In an earlier analysis of over 550 of the donors, high-throughput TCR beta sequencing was used to judge whether each TCR beta V gene segment behaved as functional or pseudogenic. A later analysis re-analyzed previously published TCR beta repertoires from 600 to 850 donors and added high-resolution HLA genotyping to study TCR occurrence patterns. Donor age, sex, ethnicity and CMV serostatus were compiled alongside the repertoire data. The T cell repertoires of 670 or so subjects were profiled by immunosequencing and related to cytomegalovirus serostatus. In a later genetic analysis, genome-wide SNP genotypes for about 55% of the roughly 700 donors were used, and that subset was treated as a discovery cohort. Of the 350 to 450 genotyped donors, around 81% fell in the genetic ancestry cluster associated with self-reported Caucasian donors. The study aimed to test whether cataloging public T cell receptors could reveal signatures of past pathogen exposure. The study combined high-throughput TCR immunosequencing, statistical association of individual TCRs with disease status, and machine learning to predict cytomegalovirus infection status. The number of typed donors differed by locus: roughly 629-640 for A, B, C, DRB1 and DQB1; approximately 530 for DQA1; over 600 for DPA1; and 400 to 480 for DPB1. Along with the approximately 650-subject first cohort, a separate validation cohort of some 130 different subjects was used. Among some 400 genotyped donors of the cohort, an average of roughly 230,000 unique TCR beta nucleotide sequences was sequenced per donor, of which about 18% were non-productive. An early release that covered around 590 HLA-typed donors contained around 330 gigabases of sequencing data and tens of millions of unique TCR sequences. Both class I and class II loci were covered by HLA typing, at four-digit resolution. All discovery cohort repertoires had been generated on a single sequencing platform. A few DR-DQ haplotypes were handled as single units for association and clustering because linkage in the cohort was strong.

The cohort comprised around 690 healthy bone marrow donors. Cohort members were all nominally healthy when sampled, although unrecorded immune exposures were likely present. The donor tested CMV seropositive and was one of the 289 seropositive cohort members. Every donor gave a peripheral blood sample, and the peripheral blood mononuclear cells from that sample were used for TCR beta sequencing. Genomic DNA was extracted from the blood cell samples with the Qiagen DNeasy Blood Extraction Kit. Results the study describes overall, beyond this receptor: In an earlier analysis of 587 of the donors, most TCR beta V segments appeared in productive rearrangements about 87% or about 30% of the time, broadly matching IMGT annotations. The study listed approximately 150 TCR beta chains as associated with cytomegalovirus. In a later genetic analysis, a missense DCLRE1C variant was associated with V-gene and J-gene trimming of TCR beta chains, and the association was replicated in an independent cohort. A cluster of highly shared sequence variants was judged likely to be a technical artifact of the sequencing pipeline. Cytomegalovirus status was reported to be diagnosed by the classifier with high specificity and sensitivity in both the original and validation cohorts. The 87-base-pair reads could not distinguish some IMGT-functional V segments, including TRBV6-2 and TRBV6-3, so those segments were excluded. Several of the top co-occurrence clusters appeared to be linked to parvovirus B19, influenza, CMV and Epstein-Barr virus, according to a later analysis. According to the authors, the approach could potentially be generalized to other disease states and immunological phenotypes. The earlier analysis of about 600 of the donors excluded approximately 17 rarely observed V segments, including chromosome 9 orphons, because counts were too low. Most TCR sequences were seen in very few donors, while some public TCRs were found in many individuals. Correlated functional status among segregating V segments might reflect linkage disequilibrium, but an unknown experimental factor could not be ruled out. The presence/absence analyses assumed that sequencing depth was roughly uniform across donors, and that assumption may not be true. According to a later genetic analysis, donors in an Asian-associated ancestry cluster had fewer N-insertions in productive TCRs than the approximately 710-donor mean. Immune exposure information for the cohort was limited to CMV serostatus. In a later analysis, more than 15,000 TCR beta sequences were associated with specific HLA alleles at a false discovery rate of 0.05. A further reported finding was that TCR beta sequences accurately predicted the HLA-A and HLA-B alleles for most subjects in the first cohort. When HLA alleles, especially DR and DQ, strongly co-occurred, attributing TCR associations to individual alleles was difficult. Most CMV-associated TCR beta chains appeared to be HLA-restricted in a later analysis, and the HLA associations seemed to be driven largely by CMV exposure. In vitro tests confirmed that a few of the cytomegalovirus-associated TCR beta chains recognize cytomegalovirus antigens. Because some donors lacked HLA typing at each locus, the association tests relied only on the typed subset. A later analysis found that TCR association rates varied across HLA loci, with DRB1 alleles showing the most associated TCRs and HLA-C alleles the fewest. Compared with equally common non-associated chains, HLA-associated TCR beta chains in a later analysis were more clonally expanded and had lower generation probabilities. Only TCR beta chains were sequenced in this cohort, and the absence of alpha or paired-chain data limited detectable features.

This receptor was obtained from a man aged 40-55 years in good health and CMV-seropositive. The chain was built from TRBV7-9 and TRBJ2-1; the D gene is perhaps TRBD2, from 5 matching bases. The sample comprised PBMCs. The CDR3 protein: CASSLEGLISYNEQFF. The nucleotide sequence is TGTGCCAGCAGCTTAGAAGGACTCATCTCCTACAATGAGCAGTTCTTC.